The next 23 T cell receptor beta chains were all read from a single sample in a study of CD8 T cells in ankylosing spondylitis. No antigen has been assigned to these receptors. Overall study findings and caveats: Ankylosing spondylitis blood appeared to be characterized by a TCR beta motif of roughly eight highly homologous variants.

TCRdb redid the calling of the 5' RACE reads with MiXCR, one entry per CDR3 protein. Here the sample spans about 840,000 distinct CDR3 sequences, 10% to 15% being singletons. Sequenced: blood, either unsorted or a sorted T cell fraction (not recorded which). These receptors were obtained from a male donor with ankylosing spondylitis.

CDR3 sequence: CSARELGLAGGQETQYF. CDR3 nucleotide sequence: TGCAGTGCTAGAGAACTTGGACTAGCGGGGGGGCAGGAGACCCAGTACTTC. This chain connects TRBV20-1 to TRBJ2-5, with 15 bases lining up with TRBD2. This CDR3 region has 17 residues. CDR1 and CDR2 from the germline V gene are DFQATT and SNEGSKA (reference sequence). Unmatched junction bases numbered 7, after V lost 0 bases and J lost 5 bases.

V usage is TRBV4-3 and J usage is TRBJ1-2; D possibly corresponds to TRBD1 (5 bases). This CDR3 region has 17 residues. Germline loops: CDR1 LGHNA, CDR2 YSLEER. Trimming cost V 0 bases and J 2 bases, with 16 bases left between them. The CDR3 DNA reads TGCGCCAGCAGCCAAGATCCGTTCGGGGCCGCCAACTATGGCTACACCTTC. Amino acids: CASSQDPFGAANYGYTF.

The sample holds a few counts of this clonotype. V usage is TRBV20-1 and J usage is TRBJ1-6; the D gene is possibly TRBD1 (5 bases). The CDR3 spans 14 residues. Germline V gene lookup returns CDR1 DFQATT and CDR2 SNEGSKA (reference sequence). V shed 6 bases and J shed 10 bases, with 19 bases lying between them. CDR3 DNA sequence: TGCAGTGCCCAACGGGGGGAGTTGGAGTCACCCCTCCACTTT. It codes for CSAQRGELESPLHF.

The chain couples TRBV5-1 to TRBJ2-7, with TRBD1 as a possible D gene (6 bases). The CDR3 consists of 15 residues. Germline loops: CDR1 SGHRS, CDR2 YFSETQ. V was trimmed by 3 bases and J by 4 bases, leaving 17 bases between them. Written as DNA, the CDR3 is TGCGCCAGCAGCTGGGGGACAAACCGAGGTTACGAGCAGTACTTC. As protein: CASSWGTNRGYEQYF.

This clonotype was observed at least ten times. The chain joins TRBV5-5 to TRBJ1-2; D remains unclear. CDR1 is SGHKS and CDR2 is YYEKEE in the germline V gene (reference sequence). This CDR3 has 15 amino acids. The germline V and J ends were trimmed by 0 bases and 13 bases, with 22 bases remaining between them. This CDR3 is CASSLENGPMGAVTF. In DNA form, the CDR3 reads TGTGCCAGCAGCTTGGAAAACGGACCGATGGGTGCTGTCACCTTC.

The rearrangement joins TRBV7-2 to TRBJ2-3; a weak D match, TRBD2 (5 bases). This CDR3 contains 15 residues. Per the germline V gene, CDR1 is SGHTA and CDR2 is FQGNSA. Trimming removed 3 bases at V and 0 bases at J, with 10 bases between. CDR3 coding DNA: TGTGCCAGCAGCTTCGGACTCTCTAGCACAGATACGCAGTATTTT. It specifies CASSFGLSSTDTQYF.

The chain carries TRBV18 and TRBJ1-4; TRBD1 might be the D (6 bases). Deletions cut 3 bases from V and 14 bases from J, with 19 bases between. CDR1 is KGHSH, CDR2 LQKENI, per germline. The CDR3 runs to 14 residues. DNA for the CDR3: TGTGCCAGCTCACCGACACTTAGGGGGGACATGCTGTTTTTT. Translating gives CASSPTLRGDMLFF.

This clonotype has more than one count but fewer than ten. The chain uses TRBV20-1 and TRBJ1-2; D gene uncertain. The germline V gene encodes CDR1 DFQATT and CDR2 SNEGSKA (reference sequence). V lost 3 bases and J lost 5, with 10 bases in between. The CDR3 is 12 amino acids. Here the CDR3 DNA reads TGCAGTGCTAGTGAGGGAGGGTATGGCTACACCTTC. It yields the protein CSASEGGYGYTF.

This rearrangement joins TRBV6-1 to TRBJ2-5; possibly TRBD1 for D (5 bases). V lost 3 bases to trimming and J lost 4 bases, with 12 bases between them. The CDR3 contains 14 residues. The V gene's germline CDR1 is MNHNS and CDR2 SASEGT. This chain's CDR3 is CASSDLGRAETQYF. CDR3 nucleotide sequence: TGTGCCAGCAGTGATTTGGGCAGGGCAGAGACCCAGTACTTC.

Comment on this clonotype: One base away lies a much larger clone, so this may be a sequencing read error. CDR3 in amino acids: CACSLAHDTGELFF. Here the CDR3 DNA reads TGTGCCTGCAGTTTAGCGCACGACACCGGGGAGCTGTTTTTT. The chain links TRBV12-3 or TRBV12-4 to TRBJ2-2; D may be TRBD2 (5 bases). CDR3 length equals 14 residues.

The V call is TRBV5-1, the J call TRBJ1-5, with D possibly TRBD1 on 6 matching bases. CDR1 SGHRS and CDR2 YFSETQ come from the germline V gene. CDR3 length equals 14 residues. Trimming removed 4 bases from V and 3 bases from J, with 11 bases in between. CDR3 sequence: CASSLDSFNQPQHF. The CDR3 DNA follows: TGCGCCAGCAGCCTGGACAGCTTCAATCAGCCCCAGCATTTT.

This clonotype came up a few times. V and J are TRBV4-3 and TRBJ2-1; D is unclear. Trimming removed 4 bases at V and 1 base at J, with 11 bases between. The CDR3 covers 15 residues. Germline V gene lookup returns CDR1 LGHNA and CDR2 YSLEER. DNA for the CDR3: TGCGCCAGCAGCCCCCTGGACCCATCCTACAATGAGCAGTTCTTC. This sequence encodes CASSPLDPSYNEQFF.

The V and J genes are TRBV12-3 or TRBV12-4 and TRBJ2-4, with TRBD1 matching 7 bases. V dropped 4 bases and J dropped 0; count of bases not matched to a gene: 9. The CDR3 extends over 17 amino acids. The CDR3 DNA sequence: TGTGCCAGCAGTTACTCCGGGACAGTACTAGCCAAAAACATTCAGTACTTC. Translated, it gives CASSYSGTVLAKNIQYF.

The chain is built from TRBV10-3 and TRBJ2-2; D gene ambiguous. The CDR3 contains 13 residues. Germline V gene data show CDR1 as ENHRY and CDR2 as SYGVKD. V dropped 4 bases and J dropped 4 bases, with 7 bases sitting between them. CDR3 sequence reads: CAISGGFTGELFF. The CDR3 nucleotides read TGTGCCATCAGTGGAGGATTCACCGGGGAGCTGTTTTTT.

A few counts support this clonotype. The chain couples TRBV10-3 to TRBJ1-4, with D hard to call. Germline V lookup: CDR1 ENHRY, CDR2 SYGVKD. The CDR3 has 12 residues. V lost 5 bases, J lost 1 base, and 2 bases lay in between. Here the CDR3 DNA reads TGTGCCATCAGTTTAACTAATGAAAAACTGTTTTTT. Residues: CAISLTNEKLFF.

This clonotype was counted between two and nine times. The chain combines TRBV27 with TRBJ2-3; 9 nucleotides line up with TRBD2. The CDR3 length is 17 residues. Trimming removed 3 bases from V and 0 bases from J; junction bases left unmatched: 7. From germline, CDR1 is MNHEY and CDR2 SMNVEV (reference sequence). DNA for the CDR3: TGTGCCAGCAGTTTCTATAGCGGGGGTCCTAGCACAGATACGCAGTATTTT. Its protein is CASSFYSGGPSTDTQYF.

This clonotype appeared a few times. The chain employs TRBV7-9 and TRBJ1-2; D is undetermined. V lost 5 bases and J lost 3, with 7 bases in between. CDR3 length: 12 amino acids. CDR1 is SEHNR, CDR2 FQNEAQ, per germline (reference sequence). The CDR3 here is CASSALDYGYTF. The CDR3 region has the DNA TGTGCCAGCAGCGCCCTGGACTATGGCTACACCTTC.

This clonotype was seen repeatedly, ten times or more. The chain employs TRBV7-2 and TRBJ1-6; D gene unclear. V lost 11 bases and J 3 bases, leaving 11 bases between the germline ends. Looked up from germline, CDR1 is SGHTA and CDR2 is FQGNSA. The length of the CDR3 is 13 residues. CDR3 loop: CAGGGSYNSPLHF. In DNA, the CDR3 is TGTGCCGGCGGTGGGAGCTATAATTCACCCCTCCACTTT.

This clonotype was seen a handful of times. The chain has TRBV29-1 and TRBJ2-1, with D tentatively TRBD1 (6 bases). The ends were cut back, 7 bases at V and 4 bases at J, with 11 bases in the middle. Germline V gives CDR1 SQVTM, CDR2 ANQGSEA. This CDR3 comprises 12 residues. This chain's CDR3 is CSGDRTYNEQFF. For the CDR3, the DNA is TGCAGCGGCGACAGGACTTACAATGAGCAGTTCTTC.

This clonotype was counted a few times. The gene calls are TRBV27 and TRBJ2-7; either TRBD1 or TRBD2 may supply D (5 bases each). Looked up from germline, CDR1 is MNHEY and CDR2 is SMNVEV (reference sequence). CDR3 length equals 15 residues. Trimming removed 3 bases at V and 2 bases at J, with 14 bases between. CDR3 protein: CASSFTRDGAYEQYF. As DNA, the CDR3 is TGTGCCAGCAGTTTTACTCGGGACGGGGCCTACGAGCAGTACTTC.

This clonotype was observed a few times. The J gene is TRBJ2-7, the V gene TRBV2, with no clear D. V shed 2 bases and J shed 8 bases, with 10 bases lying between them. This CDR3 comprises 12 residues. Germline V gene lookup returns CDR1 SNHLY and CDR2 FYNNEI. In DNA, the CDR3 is TGTGCCAGCAGTGAATTGGCCGCTAAGCAGTACTTC. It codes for CASSELAAKQYF.

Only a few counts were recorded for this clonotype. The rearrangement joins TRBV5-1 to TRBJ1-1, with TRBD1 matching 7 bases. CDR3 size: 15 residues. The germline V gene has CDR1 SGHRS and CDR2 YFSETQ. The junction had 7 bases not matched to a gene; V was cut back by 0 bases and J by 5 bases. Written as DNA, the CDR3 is TGCGCCAGCAGCTTGGCCGGGCAGGGGGTAACTGAAGCTTTCTTT. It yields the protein CASSLAGQGVTEAFF.

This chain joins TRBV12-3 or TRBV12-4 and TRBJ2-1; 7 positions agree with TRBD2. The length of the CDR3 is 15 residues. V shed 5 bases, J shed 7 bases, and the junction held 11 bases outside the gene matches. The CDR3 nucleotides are TGTGCCAGCAGTCTACTCGAGGGAGGGCCTAATGAGCAGTTCTTC. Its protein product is CASSLLEGGPNEQFF.